The 9 T cell receptor beta chains below were found in one sample sequenced in a study of early T cells in non-severe SARS-CoV-2 infection. MiXCR was run by TCRdb on the 5' RACE reads, yielding one entry per CDR3 protein. Of tens of thousands of distinct CDR3 sequences listed, over 6.5% are singletons. Material: whole blood. The origin of the receptors is an adult who was a healthcare worker with PCR-confirmed SARS-CoV-2 infection or an uninfected control (not recorded which).

The CDR3 protein is CASSSGLGTDTQYF. CDR3 coding DNA: TGTGCCAGCAGTTCGGGACTGGGCACAGATACGCAGTATTTT. The rearrangement uses TRBV12-3 or TRBV12-4 and TRBJ2-3; perhaps TRBD2 as D (6 bases). The V end was cut by 4 bases, the J end by 1 base, with 9 bases between. The CDR3 has 14 amino acids.

This clonotype was seen ten or more times. The rearrangement joins TRBV7-2 to TRBJ2-1; TRBD2 aligns across 8 bases. V trimming: 1 base; J trimming: 9 bases; junction bases outside the gene matches: 2. Germline assignment: CDR1 SGHTA and CDR2 FQGNSA. The CDR3 runs to 13 residues. CDR3 in amino acids: CASSLGLAGEQFF. As DNA, the CDR3 is TGTGCCAGCAGCTTAGGTCTAGCGGGTGAGCAGTTCTTC.

This clonotype showed up many times. V gene TRBV28 combines with J gene TRBJ1-5, with D unclear. V gave up 3 bases and J gave up 0 bases, with 9 bases separating them. The germline V gene encodes CDR1 MDHEN and CDR2 SYDVKM. This CDR3 is built from 15 residues. The CDR3 DNA follows: TGTGCCAGCAGTTTTGGGCAGTATAGCAATCAGCCCCAGCATTTT. Its protein is CASSFGQYSNQPQHF.

The table lists this clonotype with many counts. The chain employs TRBV4-3 and TRBJ2-7; perhaps TRBD1 as D (7 bases). V was trimmed by 8 bases and J by 0 bases, leaving 17 bases between them. CDR3 length: 15 amino acids. CDR1 LGHNA and CDR2 YSLEER come from the germline V gene. The chain's CDR3 is CASGGMGQYSYEQYF. The DNA for the CDR3 is TGCGCCAGCGGGGGGATGGGACAGTACTCCTACGAGCAGTACTTC.

This clonotype was seen repeatedly, ten times or more. This chain connects TRBV5-1 to TRBJ2-7; 7 bases are a match to TRBD2. V lost 0 bases and J lost 11; bases outside the gene matches: 5. From germline, CDR1 is SGHRS and CDR2 YFSETQ. The CDR3 consists of 12 residues. CDR3 coding DNA: TGCGCCAGCAGCTTGGACGGGACTATAAAGTACTTC. This encodes CASSLDGTIKYF.

This clonotype was seen many times. This sequence joins TRBV21-1 and TRBJ2-7; TRBD1 is the table's D call and was not checked against the DNA. TRBV21-1 is a documented pseudogene. This CDR3 is built from 15 residues. CDR3 nucleotide sequence: TGTGCCAGCAGCCTACGGGACAGGGGCAACTACGAGCAGTACTTC. It yields the protein CASSLRDRGNYEQYF.

This chain links TRBV12-3 or TRBV12-4 with TRBJ2-7; 10 bases align to TRBD2. This CDR3 spans 15 amino acids. J was trimmed by 4 bases and V by 6 bases; bases with no gene match: 9. In DNA, the CDR3 is TGTGCCAGCAGATACAGCGGGAGGGCCGGGTACGAGCAGTACTTC. Its translation is CASRYSGRAGYEQYF.

At least ten counts were recorded for this clonotype. V and J are TRBV4-1 and TRBJ2-5, with no clear D. The CDR3 has 13 residues. The V end lost 3 bases, the J end lost 1 base, and 6 bases lay between the germline ends. In germline, CDR1 is MGHRA, CDR2 YSYEKL. CDR3 in DNA: TGCGCCAGCAGCCAGGCCCCCCAAGAGACCCAGTACTTC. Translating gives CASSQAPQETQYF.

This clonotype was counted at least ten times. V gene TRBV18 combines with J gene TRBJ1-1; D might be TRBD1 (5 bases). Germline V gives CDR1 KGHSH, CDR2 LQKENI. Between the trimmed V and J ends, which lost 1 base and 4 bases, there was a span of 10 bases. The CDR3 consists of 14 residues. CDR3 DNA: TGTGCCAGCTCACCACAGGGGCGGGGCACTGAAGCTTTCTTT. Translation gives CASSPQGRGTEAFF.